This T cell receptor beta chain came from a study of PD-1 blockade in classical Hodgkin lymphoma. Study results and caveats: CD4+ TCR diversity climbed significantly by C4D1, unlike CD8+ TCR diversity.

Trimming removed 2 bases at V and 7 bases at J, with 13 bases between. There are 14 residues in the CDR3. The V gene's germline CDR1 is SGDLS and CDR2 YYNGEE. All trial patients relapsed after autologous stem cell transplantation. Measured with immunoSEQ multiplex PCR; TCRdb has only the in-frame clones, and not every one. The table records about 84,000 clones, roughly nine tenths of them present only once. With respect to this clone: Its antigen is not identified.

Sample: peripheral blood mononuclear cells (PBMCs), taken at baseline. The sequence derives from a human donor with classical Hodgkin lymphoma. This chain connects TRBV9 to TRBJ1-3; a weak D match, TRBD1 (5 bases). This chain's CDR3 is CASSVGGDGNTIYF. The DNA for the CDR3 is TGTGCCAGCAGCGTCGGTGGGGACGGGAACACCATATATTTT.